A selection of T cell receptor beta chains follows, all from one sample in a study of regulatory T cells in long-lasting Graves disease. TCRdb re-derived calls from the multiplex PCR reads in MiXCR, one entry per CDR3 protein. Among 350,000 to 550,000 distinct CDR3 sequences listed, 14% were seen once. The same sample was also used in a study of T cells in Graves' hyperthyroidism and ophthalmopathy.

The material was peripheral blood mononuclear cells (PBMCs), obtained at new diagnosis, from a patient treated with antithyroid drugs. All receptors derive from a woman aged 45 to 65 with Graves disease. Both conserved end residues are part of each CDR3. D genes are given only for firm matches. Expanded clones get a size class; other rows say once, few or many, or leave the size out.

j_call v_call d_call clone_size cdr3_length cdr3_nt cdr3_aa
TRBJ1-2 TRBV28 TRBD1 NA 17 TGTGCCAGCAGCCTTACCGCCTTTGGGACAGGGGATTATGGCTACACCTTC CASSLTAFGTGDYGYTF
TRBJ1-1 TRBV6-1 NA many 15 TGTGCCAGCAGTACACAGGGAACGATCAACGCTGAAGCTTTCTTT CASSTQGTINAEAFF
TRBJ2-4 TRBV28 TRBD1 many 16 TGTGCCAGCAGTCTATGGGGACAGGGGAATAGGGACATTCAGTACTTC CASSLWGQGNRDIQYF
TRBJ2-1 TRBV10-2 NA NA 13 TGCGCCAGCAGTGAGTCGGGGGGCTTTGAGCAGTTCTTC CASSESGGFEQFF
TRBJ1-5 TRBV12-3/TRBV12-4 TRBD1 many 20 TGTGCCAGCAGTTTGACAACCCCCCCACCCGACAGGGATAGCAATCAGCCCCAGCATTTT CASSLTTPPPDRDSNQPQHF
TRBJ2-3 TRBV11-1 NA few 13 TGTGCCAGCAGCCCGGTTGGGGCAGATACGCAGTATTTT CASSPVGADTQYF
TRBJ2-2 TRBV5-1 NA NA 15 TGCGCCAGCAGCTTGGCGGCCCTTGGGCCCGGGGAGCTGTTTTTT CASSLAALGPGELFF
TRBJ1-1 TRBV5-1 TRBD1 many 16 TGCGCCAGCAGCTTGGAGGGGGCGGCACAGAACACTGAAGCTTTCTTT CASSLEGAAQNTEAFF
TRBJ2-7 TRBV7-8 TRBD2 many 14 TGTGCCAGCAGCTTAGCGACTAGCGCCTACGAGCAGTACTTC CASSLATSAYEQYF
TRBJ2-1 TRBV3-1 NA many 16 TGTGCCAGCAGCCAAGACAGTAGCGGGACAGACAATGAGCAGTTCTTC CASSQDSSGTDNEQFF
TRBJ1-2 TRBV20-1 NA few 14 TGCAGTGCTAGGACAGGACCACTATACTATGGCTACACCTTC CSARTGPLYYGYTF
TRBJ1-6 TRBV6-9 NA few 15 TGTGCCAGCAGTTACCGATGGGGGGCAAGTTCACCCCTCCACTTT CASSYRWGASSPLHF
TRBJ1-1 TRBV30 TRBD1 many 12 TGTGCCTGGAGTGTACGTTCAGGGGGGACTTTCTTT CAWSVRSGGTFF
TRBJ1-4 TRBV15 TRBD1 NA 14 TGTGCCACCAGCCGGGACAGGCCTAATGAAAAACTGTTTTTT CATSRDRPNEKLFF
TRBJ2-3 TRBV7-2 TRBD2 NA 13 TGTGCCAGCCGCGCGGGGGACGCAGATACGCAGTATTTT CASRAGDADTQYF
TRBJ2-3 TRBV29-1 TRBD2 few 17 TGCAGCGCGGAGGGTCCTAGGCTAGCGGGAGATACAGATACGCAGTATTTT CSAEGPRLAGDTDTQYF
TRBJ1-6 TRBV7-2 NA NA 12 TGTGCCAGCAGCTTATATGGTTCACCCCTCCACTTT CASSLYGSPLHF
TRBJ2-4 TRBV28 NA many 14 TGTGCCAGCAGTTTAGGGATAGCCAAAAACATTCAGTACTTC CASSLGIAKNIQYF
TRBJ2-3 TRBV12-3/TRBV12-4 NA NA 15 TGTGCCAGCAGCAAAACAGGGGGGGGGCCGGATACGCAGTATTTT CASSKTGGGPDTQYF
TRBJ2-3 TRBV28 NA many 14 TGTGCCAGCAGTTTATCGACAGGCCCAGATACGCAGTATTTT CASSLSTGPDTQYF
TRBJ2-1 TRBV7-9 NA few 14 TGTGCCAGCAGCACCTGGGACTTTACTAATGAGCAGTTCTTC CASSTWDFTNEQFF
TRBJ2-7 TRBV3-1 NA many 14 TGTGCCAGCAGCCTCGACCGAAGGGCCTACGAGCAGTACTTC CASSLDRRAYEQYF
TRBJ1-6 TRBV20-1 TRBD1 NA 15 TGCAGTGCCCCAACCCCGGGACAGGATAATTCACCCCTCCACTTT CSAPTPGQDNSPLHF
TRBJ2-4 TRBV28 TRBD1 many 15 TGTGCCAGCAGCCGACAGGGTTCGGTCAAAAACATTCAGTACTTC CASSRQGSVKNIQYF
TRBJ2-3 TRBV20-1 TRBD2 many 14 TGCAGAATAGCGGGAGTTTGGAGCACAGATACGCAGTATTTT CRIAGVWSTDTQYF
TRBJ1-1 TRBV3-1 NA many 14 TGTGCCAGCAGCTACAACCGAGAGAGCACTGAAGCTTTCTTT CASSYNRESTEAFF
TRBJ2-3 TRBV6-1 TRBD1 NA 17 TGTGCCAGCAGTGAATTCCGGGACAGGGGGCTAGGAGATACGCAGTATTTT CASSEFRDRGLGDTQYF
TRBJ2-7 TRBV28 TRBD2 NA 18 TGTGCCAGCAGTCCCTTCAGCATCTCTAGCGGGGGCTCCTACGAGCAGTACTTC CASSPFSISSGGSYEQYF
TRBJ1-5 TRBV20-1 TRBD1 NA 17 TGCAGTGCTAGACCGACGACAGGGAGGTTAAGCAATCAGCCCCAGCATTTT CSARPTTGRLSNQPQHF
TRBJ2-7 TRBV5-1 TRBD2 many 15 TGCGCCAGCAGCCAGACTAGCGGGAGGGAAACCGAGCAGTACTTC CASSQTSGRETEQYF
TRBJ2-1 TRBV6-1 NA many 15 TGTGCCAGCAGTCTTAGGCAGGGTACCTACAATGAGCAGTTCTTC CASSLRQGTYNEQFF
TRBJ2-4 TRBV5-4 NA NA 13 TGTGCCACCGGGCCCCCCAAATCCGACATTCAGTACTTC CATGPPKSDIQYF
TRBJ1-5 TRBV2 TRBD1 many 15 TGTGCCAGCCAACTCCCGGGACAGGGGAATCAGCCCCAGCATTTT CASQLPGQGNQPQHF
TRBJ2-5 TRBV7-6 NA NA 13 TGTGCCAGCAGCCCCCTTACCCCTGAGACCCAGTACTTC CASSPLTPETQYF
TRBJ1-5 TRBV11-2 NA many 13 TGTGCCAGCAGCTCCAGGGTATCTCAGCCCCAGCATTTT CASSSRVSQPQHF
TRBJ2-1 TRBV7-9 TRBD1 many 15 TGTGCCAGCAGCTTAGGGACAGGGATCAACAATGAGCAGTTCTTC CASSLGTGINNEQFF
TRBJ2-3 TRBV7-3 NA many 17 TGTGCCAGCAGCTCCGGTCTAAACGACGGAGGCACAGATACGCAGTATTTT CASSSGLNDGGTDTQYF
TRBJ2-1 TRBV6-2/TRBV6-3 NA many 15 TGTGCCAGCAGTTACTCGTTAGCGGCGTCGAATGAGCAGTTCTTC CASSYSLAASNEQFF
TRBJ1-5 TRBV6-2/TRBV6-3 NA many 15 TGTGCCAGCAGTTACACTGGACAGCCCAATCAGCCCCAGCATTTT CASSYTGQPNQPQHF
TRBJ1-3 TRBV29-1 NA many 15 TGCAGCGCCACCAGGGTAGGGGGGTCTGGAAACACCATATATTTT CSATRVGGSGNTIYF
TRBJ2-1 TRBV20-1 TRBD2 NA 12 TGCAGTGCTAGAGGACTAGCGGGCGAGCAGTTCTTC CSARGLAGEQFF
TRBJ2-5 TRBV27 TRBD2 many 17 TGTGCCAGCAGTAAGGGGACTAGCGGGAATCAAAAAGAGACCCAGTACTTC CASSKGTSGNQKETQYF
TRBJ2-2 TRBV12-3/TRBV12-4 TRBD2 many 18 TGTGCCAGCAGGAACGGACTAGCGGGAGTTACCAACACCGGGGAGCTGTTTTTT CASRNGLAGVTNTGELFF
TRBJ2-7 TRBV5-1 NA NA 18 TGCGCCAGCAGCCTACCCGGTAGGGCTTCTACTGAATCCTACGAGCAGTACTTC CASSLPGRASTESYEQYF
TRBJ2-2 TRBV28 NA many 15 TGTGCCAGCAGTTTAGGCGTCGCGGGCACCGGGGAGCTGTTTTTT CASSLGVAGTGELFF
TRBJ1-5 TRBV19 NA few 15 TGTGCCAGTAGTATCACGGGACGAACGGCGAGGCCCCAGCATTTT CASSITGRTARPQHF
TRBJ2-3 TRBV2 TRBD2 many 16 TGTGCCAGCAGTGAAAACCTAGCGGGTACGACAGATACGCAGTATTTT CASSENLAGTTDTQYF
TRBJ2-1 TRBV28 NA many 19 TGTGCCAGCAGTTTTTTAGCCCGTTTCAAGTTAGGCTCCTACAATGAGCAGTTCTTC CASSFLARFKLGSYNEQFF
TRBJ2-3 TRBV6-1 TRBD2 few 17 TGTGCCAGCAGTGAATACGTGGGACTAGCGGAGTCAGATACGCAGTATTTT CASSEYVGLAESDTQYF
TRBJ2-7 TRBV10-2 NA few 15 TGCGCCAGCAGTCCGACTAGTGGGGCTAATTACGAGCAGTACTTC CASSPTSGANYEQYF
TRBJ2-1 TRBV7-9 TRBD2 many 16 TGTGCCAGCAGCCCAAGACTAGCGGGAAGCGACGATGAGCAGTTCTTC CASSPRLAGSDDEQFF
TRBJ2-1 TRBV6-5 TRBD2 many 15 TGTGCCAGCAGTTTTACTAGCGCCGGTCCCGGGGAGCAGTTCTTC CASSFTSAGPGEQFF
TRBJ1-1 TRBV5-1 TRBD1 NA 12 TGCGCCAGCAGCTTCTCGACAGGGAGAGCTTTCTTT CASSFSTGRAFF
TRBJ2-4 TRBV12-3/TRBV12-4 NA many 13 TGTGCCAGCAGTTCCAGGGCCAAAAACATTCAGTACTTC CASSSRAKNIQYF
TRBJ2-3 TRBV5-1 TRBD1 NA 17 TGCGCCAGCAGCTGGGACTCGGGACAGGGGAACACAGATACGCAGTATTTT CASSWDSGQGNTDTQYF